These T cell receptor beta chains were read from a single sample in a study of T cells in Graves' hyperthyroidism and ophthalmopathy. Using its own MiXCR run on the multiplex PCR reads, TCRdb lists one record per CDR3 protein. The sample carries about 270,000 distinct CDR3 sequences, 20% to 30% recorded once. Sequencing used blood. All receptors come from a middle-aged man with Graves' hyperthyroidism that later progressed to Graves' ophthalmopathy. The CDR3 runs from the conserved cysteine through the conserved F or W. D genes are given only for firm matches. Clone size is stated in some rows and not others, as once, few, many or a class when expanded.

v_gene,j_gene,len,d_gene,abundance,CDR3aa,CDR3nt
TRBV29-1,TRBJ2-5,11,.,many,CSVKRQETQYF,TGCAGCGTAAAGCGTCAAGAGACCCAGTACTTC
TRBV7-2,TRBJ1-1,14,TRBD1,few,CASSYYRGNTEAFF,TGTGCCAGCAGCTACTACAGGGGGAACACTGAAGCTTTCTTT
TRBV20-1,TRBJ2-5,12,.,.,CSATGTKETQYF,TGCAGTGCCACCGGGACGAAAGAGACCCAGTACTTC
TRBV6-1,TRBJ1-2,14,.,.,CASTPTVNNYGYTF,TGTGCCAGCACTCCAACCGTCAATAACTATGGCTACACCTTC
TRBV30,TRBJ1-2,14,.,many,CAWMLDGRGRGYTF,TGTGCCTGGATGCTGGACGGCAGGGGTAGGGGCTACACCTTC
TRBV28,TRBJ2-7,15,TRBD1,many,CASSNPGQANYEQYF,TGTGCCAGCAGTAATCCGGGACAGGCAAACTACGAGCAGTACTTC
TRBV18,TRBJ2-5,16,TRBD2,many,CASSPSTGGPLETQYF,TGTGCCAGCTCACCGTCGACGGGAGGGCCATTGGAGACCCAGTACTTC
TRBV20-1,TRBJ1-1,13,TRBD1,many,CSAPDRVATEAFF,TGCAGTGCCCCTGACAGGGTGGCCACTGAAGCTTTCTTT
TRBV5-1,TRBJ2-6,15,.,.,CASSSTGPGANVLTF,TGCGCCAGCAGCTCTACAGGGCCTGGGGCCAACGTCCTGACTTTC
TRBV3-1,TRBJ1-2,16,TRBD1,.,CASSQVGQGTNYGYTF,TGTGCCAGCAGCCAAGTCGGACAGGGTACTAACTATGGCTACACCTTC
TRBV5-6,TRBJ2-1,11,.,many,CASSQYEEQFF,TGTGCCAGCAGCCAGTATGAGGAGCAGTTCTTC
TRBV29-1,TRBJ1-1,11,.,many,CSVSEYTEAFF,TGCAGCGTTTCAGAGTACACTGAAGCTTTCTTT
TRBV6-4,TRBJ1-5,19,.,many,CASSVRPPKGQHSNQPQHF,TGTGCCAGCAGTGTTCGGCCACCCAAGGGGCAGCATAGCAATCAGCCCCAGCATTTT
TRBV30,TRBJ1-6,14,TRBD1,few,CAWGSGQENSPLHF,TGTGCCTGGGGCTCGGGACAGGAAAATTCACCCCTCCACTTT
TRBV5-5,TRBJ1-1,15,.,.,CAGSLTRGANTEAFF,TGTGCCGGCAGCTTGACTAGGGGGGCGAACACTGAAGCTTTCTTT
TRBV6-4,TRBJ2-7,17,.,many,CASSMSGTPYDSYEQYF,TGTGCCAGCAGTATGTCCGGGACACCGTACGACTCCTACGAGCAGTACTTC
TRBV25-1,TRBJ1-2,14,.,.,CASSASGADYGYTF,TGTGCCAGCAGTGCATCTGGGGCGGACTATGGCTACACCTTC
TRBV19,TRBJ2-7,14,.,many,CASSLRVRSYEQYF,TGTGCCAGTAGTCTCAGGGTTCGATCCTACGAGCAGTACTTC
TRBV6-1,TRBJ2-7,14,TRBD1,many,CASSQQGVRYEQYF,TGTGCCAGCAGTCAACAGGGGGTTCGTTACGAGCAGTACTTC
TRBV4-1,TRBJ2-2,19,TRBD2,many,CASSQDLGASGTNTGELFF,TGCGCCAGCAGCCAAGATTTGGGGGCTAGCGGGACTAACACCGGGGAGCTGTTTTTT
TRBV3-1,TRBJ2-7,18,.,many,CASSPSLGALAGSYEQYF,TGTGCCAGCAGTCCTTCTCTCGGGGCTCTCGCGGGGTCCTACGAGCAGTACTTC
TRBV12-3/TRBV12-4,TRBJ1-6,13,.,few,CASSLTINSPLHF,TGTGCCAGCAGTTTGACAATTAATTCACCCCTCCACTTT
TRBV6-5,TRBJ2-5,14,TRBD1,many,CASSWGQGQETQYF,TGTGCCAGCAGTTGGGGACAGGGACAAGAGACCCAGTACTTC
TRBV3-1,TRBJ1-1,14,.,few,CASSSRGIHDTELF,TGTGCCAGCAGCTCTAGGGGTATCCACGACACTGAACTCTTT
TRBV19,TRBJ1-1,14,.,many,CASNDGGRITEAFF,TGTGCCAGTAATGATGGGGGGCGAATCACTGAAGCTTTCTTT
TRBV28,TRBJ2-6,14,.,many,CASSVWAGANVLTF,TGTGCCAGCAGCGTATGGGCTGGGGCCAACGTCCTGACTTTC
TRBV6-5,TRBJ1-3,16,.,many,CASITGLLLSGNTIYF,TGTGCCAGCATTACGGGGCTCCTCCTTTCTGGAAACACCATATATTTT
TRBV19,TRBJ1-1,15,.,.,CASSMVQTGTTEAFF,TGTGCCAGTAGTATGGTCCAAACAGGGACCACTGAAGCTTTCTTT
TRBV20-1,TRBJ1-2,13,TRBD1,many,CSAPDRVLLGYTF,TGCAGTGCCCCGGACAGGGTTCTCCTTGGCTACACCTTC
TRBV6-2/TRBV6-3,TRBJ1-2,15,TRBD1,.,CASSYSGGQPYGYTF,TGTGCCAGCAGTTACTCCGGGGGACAGCCCTATGGCTACACCTTC
TRBV28,TRBJ2-4,20,TRBD2,.,CASSFRPGLAGGRAKNIQYF,TGTGCCAGCAGTTTCAGACCGGGACTAGCGGGAGGGAGGGCCAAAAACATTCAGTACTTC
TRBV6-4,TRBJ1-1,12,.,.,CASSVWDTEAFF,TGTGCCAGCAGCGTCTGGGACACTGAAGCTTTCTTT
TRBV6-2/TRBV6-3,TRBJ2-2,19,TRBD2,many,CASSPPPSGPSLFTGELFF,TGTGCCAGCAGTCCCCCACCTAGCGGACCTTCCCTGTTCACCGGGGAGCTGTTTTTT
TRBV6-1,TRBJ2-5,11,.,many,CASGRGETQYF,TGTGCCAGCGGTCGGGGGGAGACCCAGTACTTC
TRBV13,TRBJ2-2,16,TRBD2,few,CASSYILSGITGELFF,TGTGCCAGCAGTTACATTTTAAGCGGGATCACCGGGGAGCTGTTTTTT
TRBV6-4,TRBJ2-2,21,TRBD2,many,CASSPRWELAGSLADTGELFF,TGTGCCAGCAGTCCGAGGTGGGAGCTAGCGGGATCACTCGCCGACACCGGGGAGCTGTTTTTT
TRBV19,TRBJ1-1,12,.,many,CASRPGNTEAFF,TGTGCCAGTAGGCCGGGGAACACTGAAGCTTTCTTT
TRBV9,TRBJ2-2,13,.,many,CASAYSNTGELFF,TGTGCCAGCGCCTATTCGAACACCGGGGAGCTGTTTTTT
TRBV28,TRBJ1-5,15,.,many,CASSPGGGLYQPQHF,TGTGCCAGCAGCCCCGGGGGGGGATTATACCAGCCCCAGCATTTT
TRBV11-2,TRBJ1-2,14,.,many,CASSFTGRYYGYTF,TGTGCCAGCAGCTTCACCGGACGGTACTATGGCTACACCTTC
TRBV7-8,TRBJ1-1,13,.,many,CASNKYQGTEAFF,TGTGCCAGCAACAAATATCAGGGCACTGAAGCTTTCTTT
TRBV10-3,TRBJ2-6,17,TRBD1,many,CAISAGTGVPGANVLTF,TGTGCCATCAGCGCCGGGACAGGGGTTCCCGGGGCCAACGTCCTGACTTTC
TRBV3-1,TRBJ1-3,14,.,few,CASSGRGFGNTIYF,TGTGCCAGCAGCGGACGTGGTTTTGGAAACACCATATATTTT
TRBV28,TRBJ2-5,15,TRBD1,once,CVSTRQGPGQETQYF,TGTGTCAGCACCCGACAGGGGCCCGGGCAAGAGACCCAGTACTTC
TRBV5-1,TRBJ2-5,14,.,many,CASSPPMTQETQYF,TGCGCCAGCAGCCCGCCAATGACGCAAGAGACCCAGTACTTC
TRBV19,TRBJ2-7,13,TRBD1,once,CASMGQGPYEQYF,TGTGCCAGTATGGGACAGGGACCCTACGAGCAGTACTTC
TRBV2,TRBJ1-2,14,TRBD1,many,CASTATGDGYGYTF,TGTGCCAGCACAGCGACAGGGGATGGCTATGGCTACACCTTC
TRBV29-1,TRBJ1-1,13,.,many,CSVLRERDTEAFF,TGCAGCGTCCTCAGGGAAAGGGACACTGAAGCTTTCTTT
TRBV12-3/TRBV12-4,TRBJ2-7,15,.,.,CASSDATYDAYEQYF,TGTGCCAGCAGTGATGCTACTTATGACGCCTACGAGCAGTACTTC
TRBV10-3,TRBJ2-7,16,TRBD2,many,CAISGAWAGVRYEQYF,TGTGCCATCAGTGGAGCGTGGGCGGGAGTACGGTACGAGCAGTACTTC
TRBV13,TRBJ1-1,15,.,.,CASRKTVGRNTEAFF,TGTGCCAGCAGAAAGACAGTGGGTCGGAACACTGAAGCTTTCTTT
TRBV4-1,TRBJ2-7,15,TRBD1,many,CASSQVGQGQYEQYF,TGCGCCAGCAGCCAAGTGGGACAGGGGCAATACGAGCAGTACTTC
TRBV2,TRBJ1-1,13,.,.,CASSAGNQGEAFF,TGTGCCAGCAGTGCGGGGAACCAAGGTGAAGCTTTCTTT
TRBV24-1,TRBJ2-5,17,TRBD1,many,CATSGLTRDRGPETQYF,TGTGCCACCAGTGGCCTCACCCGGGACAGGGGACCTGAGACCCAGTACTTC